This T cell receptor (beta chain) was profiled in a study of cytomegalovirus exposure and HLA in healthy donors. About the research overall: Most donors, roughly 82% of over 350 genotyped, fell in the Caucasian-associated ancestry cluster.

Use of 60 Vbeta and 13 Jbeta primers characterized the PCR. Measured with immunoSEQ multiplex PCR; TCRdb has only the in-frame clones, and not every one. The sample records 150,000 to 200,000 clones, roughly 80% being singletons. The study sampled nominally healthy donors, though unrecorded immune exposures were likely. Losses at the gene ends were 0 bases for V and 8 bases for J; bases not matched to a gene: 14. The CDR3 spans 18 residues. Germline V lookup: CDR1 LGHNA, CDR2 YSLEER. V gene TRBV4-3 combines with J gene TRBJ2-1, with TRBD1 matching over 9 bases. Sequenced material: PBMCs. The TCR comes from a man aged 45-65 years in good health and CMV-seronegative. The chain's CDR3 is CASSQDSSGTGPSDEQFF. The CDR3 bases are TGCGCCAGCAGCCAAGATAGTTCCGGGACAGGGCCCTCCGATGAGCAGTTCTTC.